The 32 T cell receptor beta chains reported below all come from one sample, sequenced in a study of T cells after yellow fever vaccination. TCRdb independently ran MiXCR on the 5' RACE reads; one entry per CDR3 protein. The data hold about 340,000 distinct CDR3 sequences, with roughly 9.4% observed a single time. The sequenced sample was PBMCs, obtained on the day of the first yellow fever vaccination. These receptors originate from a young man who received the YFV17D yellow fever vaccine.

The sample holds a few counts of this clonotype. This sequence joins TRBV5-6 and TRBJ2-7; maybe TRBD1 (6 bases). Trimming cost V 2 bases and J 6 bases, with 15 bases left between them. The CDR3 length is 14 residues. The germline V gene encodes CDR1 SGHDT and CDR2 YYEEEE. CDR3 in amino acids: CASSLIDRFSEQYV. As DNA, the CDR3 is TGTGCCAGCAGCTTAATTGACAGGTTTTCCGAGCAGTACGTC.

This clonotype has a handful of counts. The CDR3 nucleotides are TGTGCCATCAGTCAAAGGGAGCAGGGGGGCACAGATACGCAGTATTTT. This encodes CAISQREQGGTDTQYF. The V and J genes are TRBV10-3 and TRBJ2-3, with TRBD1 matching 7 bases. The germline V gene has CDR1 ENHRY and CDR2 SYGVKD. The CDR3 covers 16 residues. Trimming took 5 bases from V and 1 from J; bases not matched to a gene: 9.

This clonotype was detected ten times or more. The chain joins TRBV6-5 to TRBJ1-6; tentatively, D is TRBD1 (5 bases). Germline lookup yields CDR1 MNHEY and CDR2 SVGAGI. The V end lost 0 bases, the J end lost 1 base, and 13 bases lay between the germline ends. This CDR3 spans 18 amino acids. The CDR3 region has the DNA TGTGCCAGCAGTTACTCGATATGGGGCTCGTCCTATAATTCACCCCTCCACTTT. This sequence encodes CASSYSIWGSSYNSPLHF.

At least ten counts were recorded for this clonotype. The chain joins TRBV12-3 or TRBV12-4 to TRBJ2-3; perhaps D is TRBD1 or TRBD2 (5 bases each). CDR3 length equals 14 residues. The V gene lost 0 bases and the J gene lost 3 bases, with 7 bases spanning the gap. The DNA of the CDR3 is TGTGCCAGCAGTTTAGCAGGGGAGACAGATACGCAGTATTTT. It codes for CASSLAGETDTQYF.

This clonotype was found many times. The chain carries TRBV27 and TRBJ2-2; D gene unclear. Trimming removed 5 bases at V and 2 bases at J, with 3 bases between. Germline V lookup: CDR1 MNHEY, CDR2 SMNVEV (reference sequence). The CDR3 spans 12 residues. DNA of the CDR3: TGTGCCAGCAGTATAAACACCGGGGAGCTGTTTTTT. This translates into CASSINTGELFF.

The rearrangement links TRBV27 to TRBJ1-6; tentatively, D is TRBD1 (5 bases). The CDR3 loop spans 16 amino acids. The V end was cut by 5 bases, the J end by 0 bases, with 11 bases between. Germline loops: CDR1 MNHEY, CDR2 SMNVEV (reference sequence). In DNA form, the CDR3 reads TGTGCCAGCAGTGGTCGGGGCAGCTCCTATAATTCACCCCTCCACTTT. Residues: CASSGRGSSYNSPLHF.

This sequence joins TRBV4-3 and TRBJ2-1; tentatively, D is TRBD2 (6 bases). CDR1 and CDR2 (germline): LGHNA, YSLEER. The CDR3 length is 14 residues. V was clipped by 0 bases and J by 5 bases, with 8 bases between them. For the CDR3, the DNA is TGCGCCAGCAGCCAAGACTGGAGGGACAATGAGCAGTTCTTC. Amino acid sequence: CASSQDWRDNEQFF.

The chain has TRBV19 and TRBJ1-5; 7 bases agree with TRBD1. V was clipped by 4 bases and J by 5 bases; unmatched bases: 8. This CDR3 is 15 amino acids long. Germline-derived CDR1 and CDR2 are LNHDA and SQIVND (reference sequence). CDR3 residues: CASSKLARGDQPQHF. CDR3 DNA: TGTGCCAGTAGTAAGCTAGCCAGGGGGGATCAGCCCCAGCATTTT.

This clonotype was found a few times. V and J are TRBV15 and TRBJ1-2; tentatively, D is TRBD1 (5 bases). The CDR3 totals 13 residues. V was trimmed by 4 bases and J by 4 bases, leaving 10 bases between them. CDR1 is LNHNV, CDR2 YYDKDF, per germline (reference sequence). The DNA for the CDR3 is TGTGCCACCAGCACCGAGGGGCTCTATGGCTACACCTTC. It translates to CATSTEGLYGYTF.

This clonotype was recorded a few times. The gene calls are TRBV6-1 and TRBJ1-6; TRBD1 is a possible D gene (5 bases). CDR3 length: 14 amino acids. The V end lost 6 bases, the J end lost 5 bases, and 11 bases lay between the germline ends. Germline V CDR1 and CDR2: MNHNS, SASEGT. CDR3 bases: TGTGCCAGCAGCGTCGACAGAGATAATTCACCCCTCCACTTT. Amino acid sequence: CASSVDRDNSPLHF.

This clonotype was picked up a small number of times. V usage is TRBV19 and J usage is TRBJ2-5; 9 bases fit TRBD2. V was clipped by 1 base and J by 5 bases; unmatched bases: 8. Germline CDR1 and CDR2: LNHDA and SQIVND (reference sequence). The CDR3 is 16 amino acids. The CDR3 DNA reads TGTGCCAGTAGTATAGGCGGGGGGGCGTTCCTGGAGACCCAGTACTTC. As protein: CASSIGGGAFLETQYF.

The chain joins TRBV4-3 to TRBJ1-1, with TRBD1 matching over 8 bases. The germline gives CDR1 LGHNA, CDR2 YSLEER. This CDR3 comprises 15 residues. J lost 3 bases, V lost 6 bases, and 9 bases had no gene match. This CDR3 is CASRDQGQVYTEAFF. The CDR3 nucleotides are TGCGCCAGCAGGGATCAGGGACAGGTGTACACTGAAGCTTTCTTT.

The chain uses TRBV4-3 and TRBJ1-2, with 7 bases that match TRBD1. Per the germline V gene, CDR1 is LGHNA and CDR2 is YSLEER. This CDR3 has 14 residues. The J segment lost 2 bases and the V segment lost 4 bases, leaving 4 bases of the junction unmatched. The CDR3 here is CASSPQGLNYGYTF. The CDR3 DNA sequence: TGCGCCAGCAGCCCACAGGGGTTGAACTATGGCTACACCTTC.

V usage is TRBV7-2 and J usage is TRBJ1-1; no clear D. The CDR3 runs to 14 residues. The germline CDR1 and CDR2 sequences are SGHTA and FQGNSA. Trimming shortened V by 1 base and J by 6 bases, and 12 bases separated the two germline ends. CDR3 nucleotides: TGTGCCAGCAGCTTAGAGCGCTTCACACCTGAAGCTTTCTTT. Its protein is CASSLERFTPEAFF.

This clonotype showed up just a few times. This chain uses TRBV6-6 with TRBJ1-1, with D perhaps matching TRBD1 (5 bases). V was cut by 8 bases and J by 11 bases, with 12 bases left in between. This CDR3 spans 10 amino acids. Germline lookup yields CDR1 MNHNY and CDR2 SVGAGI (reference sequence). The DNA of the CDR3 is TGTGCCAGCGGTGACGGGGACGCTTTCTTT. Amino acids: CASGDGDAFF.

Written as DNA, the CDR3 is TGTGCCAGCAGTTACTACCAGTTTATGACCAGCTCCTACAATGAGCAGTTCTTC. Protein sequence: CASSYYQFMTSSYNEQFF. The V gene is TRBV6-2 or TRBV6-3, the J gene TRBJ2-1; D remains ambiguous. Germline V gene sequence: CDR1 MNHEY, CDR2 SVGEGT. CDR3 length: 18 residues. The V gene lost 1 base and the J gene lost 0 bases, with 16 bases spanning the gap.

This clonotype was detected a few times. This chain connects TRBV4-3 to TRBJ2-5; D remains unclear. Trimming took off 0 bases at V and 1 base at J, with 12 bases between the two ends. In germline, CDR1 is LGHNA, CDR2 YSLEER. CDR3 size: 16 residues. Here the CDR3 reads CASSQEGPGAQETQYF. The CDR3 DNA is TGCGCCAGCAGCCAAGAAGGGCCAGGAGCCCAAGAGACCCAGTACTTC.

This clonotype was seen only a few times. This chain uses TRBV5-1 with TRBJ2-7; D possibly matches TRBD1 or TRBD2 (5 bases each). There are 16 residues in the CDR3. The V gene's germline CDR1 is SGHRS and CDR2 YFSETQ. V was cut by 4 bases and J by 4 bases, with 21 bases left in between. The CDR3 region has the DNA TGCGCCAGCAGCCCCGGGACCCTTGTCGGGAATTACGAGCAGTACGTC. This codes for CASSPGTLVGNYEQYV.

This clonotype has just a few counts. This chain links TRBV5-1 with TRBJ1-2; 10 bases agree with TRBD1. Unmatched junction bases numbered 5, after V lost 0 bases and J lost 3 bases. In germline, CDR1 is SGHRS, CDR2 YFSETQ. The CDR3 contains 16 residues. CDR3 nucleotide sequence: TGCGCCAGCAGCTTGGGGGCCGGGACAGGGGACTATGGCTACACCTTC. It specifies CASSLGAGTGDYGYTF.

The chain is built from TRBV4-1 and TRBJ1-1, with D possibly being TRBD1 (5 bases). This CDR3 spans 15 amino acids. Trimming took off 3 bases at V and 1 base at J, with 12 bases between the two ends. Germline CDR1 reads MGHRA; CDR2 reads YSYEKL. Here the CDR3 reads CASSQVGGWNTEAFF. For the CDR3, the DNA is TGCGCCAGCAGCCAGGTTGGGGGATGGAACACTGAAGCTTTCTTT.

This clonotype has only a few counts. The genes are TRBV28 and TRBJ2-2; the D gene could be TRBD1 or TRBD2 (5 bases each). Germline lookup yields CDR1 MDHEN and CDR2 SYDVKM. Trimming removed 6 bases from V and 9 bases from J, with 17 bases in between. The CDR3 runs 14 residues. The CDR3 coding sequence is TGTGCCAGCAGCCCCGGGGACGGGCCCCGGGAGCTGTTTTTT. This sequence encodes CASSPGDGPRELFF. The variable domain in full, with the rest retrieved from reference TRBV28 and TRBJ2-2, is DVKVTQSSRYLVKRTGEKVFLECVQDMDHENMFWYRQDPGLGLRLIYFSYDVKMKEKGDIPEGYSVSREKKERFSLILESASTNQTSMYLCASSPGDGPRELFFGEGSRLTVL.

This clonotype was observed at least ten times. This CDR3 is CASSLYSSGGGTGELFF. The CDR3 DNA is TGCGCCAGCAGCCTATACTCTAGCGGGGGGGGCACCGGGGAGCTGTTTTTT. The rearrangement links TRBV4-1 to TRBJ2-2; 12 bases match TRBD2. The germline V gene encodes CDR1 MGHRA and CDR2 YSYEKL. V lost 4 bases, J lost 4 bases, and 7 bases stayed unmatched. The CDR3 runs 17 residues.

The chain employs TRBV12-3 or TRBV12-4 and TRBJ1-6; the D is unclear. V was shortened by 5 bases and J by 9 bases, with 8 bases between the two germline ends. This CDR3 has 12 amino acids. In DNA, the CDR3 is TGTGCCAGCAGTATACCGAGTTCACCCCTCCACTTT. It is translated as CASSIPSSPLHF.

The J gene is TRBJ2-7, the V gene TRBV2; D might be TRBD2 (6 bases). Trimming took off 11 bases at V and 3 bases at J, with 17 bases between the two ends. CDR1 is SNHLY and CDR2 is FYNNEI in the germline V gene. The CDR3 totals 13 residues. The CDR3 coding sequence is TGTGCCCCAGAGGGCGGGAATCTCTACGAGCAGTACTTC. This sequence encodes CAPEGGNLYEQYF.

This clonotype was observed a few times. The chain is built from TRBV7-6 and TRBJ2-4; 9 nucleotides match TRBD2. V shed 5 bases and J 1 base; nucleotides not matched to a gene: 6. CDR1 and CDR2 from the germline V gene are SGHVS and FNYEAQ. This CDR3 spans 16 amino acids. The CDR3 DNA reads as TGTGCCAGCAGCCCGATAAGCGGGGGGGCCAAAAACATTCAGTACTTC. Protein sequence: CASSPISGGAKNIQYF.

This chain uses TRBV6-2 or TRBV6-3 with TRBJ1-6; unclear D gene. Germline CDR1 MNHEY, CDR2 SVGEGT. Trimming stripped 2 bases from V and 10 bases from J, with 15 bases between. This CDR3 is built from 15 residues. CDR3 DNA sequence: TGTGCCAGCAGTTACGGTGTCCAGGTTGTCTCACCCCTCCACTTT. It encodes CASSYGVQVVSPLHF.

Only a few counts were recorded for this clonotype. The gene calls are TRBV7-2 and TRBJ1-3; D remains unclear. This CDR3 has 15 amino acids. V lost 3 bases and J 3 bases, leaving 12 bases between the germline ends. CDR1 SGHTA and CDR2 FQGNSA come from the germline V gene. CDR3 coding DNA: TGTGCCAGCAGCTTTTTGGGGTTGGGTGGAAACACCATATATTTT. Translated, it gives CASSFLGLGGNTIYF.

This clonotype was observed a few times. The V call is TRBV14, the J call TRBJ2-4; weak D call: TRBD2 (6 bases). Trimming pared 2 bases from V and 1 base from J, leaving 6 bases between. Germline loops: CDR1 SGHDN, CDR2 FVKESK. The length of the CDR3 is 14 residues. CDR3 DNA sequence: TGTGCCAGCAGCCAACGGGGGGCCAAAAACATTCAGTACTTC. This sequence encodes CASSQRGAKNIQYF.

This clonotype was detected only a few times. V is TRBV2 and J is TRBJ1-4; D gene unclear. Germline-derived CDR1 and CDR2 are SNHLY and FYNNEI. The CDR3 runs to 14 residues. Trimming stripped 4 bases from V and 6 bases from J, with 12 bases between. CDR3 region: CASSVETGYEKLFF. The CDR3 bases are TGTGCCAGCAGTGTCGAGACGGGATATGAAAAACTGTTTTTT.

This clonotype was counted many times. The chain combines TRBV4-3 with TRBJ2-3; 14 nucleotides line up with TRBD2. V shed 4 bases, J shed 6 bases, and the junction held 3 bases outside the gene matches. The germline gives CDR1 LGHNA, CDR2 YSLEER. This CDR3 spans 15 amino acids. CDR3 DNA sequence: TGCGCCAGCAGCCCTGGGACTAGCGGGGGCGATACGCAGTATTTT. Encoded protein: CASSPGTSGGDTQYF.

The V and J genes are TRBV7-9 and TRBJ2-1; the D gene is possibly TRBD2 (5 bases). The V gene lost 3 bases and the J gene lost 1 base, with 10 bases spanning the gap. The CDR3 sequence is 15 residues long. Per germline, CDR1 SEHNR and CDR2 FQNEAQ (reference sequence). CDR3 amino acids: CASSFSSASYNEQFF. DNA of the CDR3: TGTGCCAGCAGCTTTAGTAGCGCTTCCTACAATGAGCAGTTCTTC.

The chain links TRBV7-9 to TRBJ1-2, with D possibly TRBD1 on 6 matching bases. Germline V gives CDR1 SEHNR, CDR2 FQNEAQ (reference sequence). This CDR3 spans 15 amino acids. Trimming removed 5 bases at V and 6 bases at J, with 19 bases between. The CDR3 DNA reads TGTGCCAGCAGCCCAGGGGCAATGTGGGGGAATGGCTACACCTTC. Encoded protein: CASSPGAMWGNGYTF.